Each of the 3 T cell receptor beta chains below was sequenced from the same sample in a study of blood T cell repertoires in COVID-19. The data were produced by immunoSEQ multiplex PCR, yet TCRdb's version contains in-frame clones alone and is incomplete. Of around 24,000 clones listed, 90% were seen once; the top ten hold more than 1.5%. The sequenced sample consisted of peripheral blood. The receptors here all came from a woman aged 60-75 years with active COVID-19.

CDR3 sequence (DNA): TGTGCCAGCAGTACCACAGGGGACAGCTCCTACGAGCAGTACTTC. It codes for CASSTTGDSSYEQYF. This chain links TRBV28 with TRBJ2-7, with 7 bases that match TRBD1. Germline CDR1 and CDR2: MDHEN and SYDVKM. This CDR3 has 15 residues. The J segment lost 0 bases and the V segment lost 5 bases, leaving 7 bases of the junction unmatched.

The CDR3 coding sequence is TGTGCCAGCAGCGTAGAGACAGGGGTCGGTAAGACCCAGTACTTC. Its translation: CASSVETGVGKTQYF. The chain employs TRBV9 and TRBJ2-5, with TRBD1 matching over 8 bases. The germline gives CDR1 SGDLS, CDR2 YYNGEE. Trimming at V came to 0 bases and at J to 6 bases, leaving 7 bases not matched to a gene. This CDR3 comprises 15 residues.

The chain uses TRBV27 and TRBJ2-5, with TRBD2 identical over 7 bases. CDR1 is MNHEY and CDR2 is SMNVEV in the germline V gene (reference sequence). There are 17 residues in the CDR3. V gave up 6 bases and J gave up 2 bases; unmatched junction bases: 15. In nucleotides, the CDR3 is TGTGCCAGCAGCCCCGGCCGTTGGGGGGGAGAACAAGAGACCCAGTACTTC. It is translated as CASSPGRWGGEQETQYF.